This record concerns one T cell receptor (beta chain) sequence. Antigen specificity is unknown. This entry is derived from a study of monozygotic twins with inflammatory bowel disease. Regarding the study as a whole: No one strong IBD-associated signal or clonotype was supported. No discrimination was achieved between different T cell subtypes.

Researchers used template switching to add UMIs featuring a 6-nucleotide sample barcode. TCRdb reprocessed the 5' RACE reads and reports one entry per CDR3 protein, with no DNA. Its table lists 40,000 to 45,000 distinct CDR3 sequences. The CDR3 length is 14 residues. V is TRBV12-2 and J is TRBJ2-3; TCRdb gives TRBD1 as the D gene, but with no DNA this cannot be confirmed. TRBV12-2 is classified as a pseudogene. The specimen was blood. The TCR comes from a human donor with ulcerative colitis or Crohn's disease, or a healthy co-twin of an affected twin (not recorded which). This CDR3 reads CASLPERRQDTQYF.